These 30 T cell receptor beta chains came from one sample sequenced in a study of blood T cells in healthy people across ages. Alongside a J-beta primer mix, a sample-barcoded 5' primer served in a second PCR lasting roughly 6 to 11 cycles. TCRdb re-called the 5' RACE reads with MiXCR, one entry per CDR3 protein. Among 800,000 to 950,000 distinct CDR3 sequences listed, under 35% were seen once. Another study also made use of these data, one on T cells of mothers and their children.

Sequencing input: blood. Receptor source: a middle-aged woman in good health.

This clonotype has ten or more counts. The chain combines TRBV20-1 with TRBJ1-2, with a possible D match to TRBD1 (6 bases). Trimming removed 0 bases from V and 5 bases from J, with 13 bases in between. Germline V gene sequence: CDR1 DFQATT, CDR2 SNEGSKA (reference sequence). The CDR3 consists of 14 residues. CDR3 sequence reads: CSARDRDNQYGYTF. CDR3 bases: TGCAGTGCTAGAGATAGGGACAACCAATATGGCTACACCTTC.

This clonotype was observed a few times. This chain joins TRBV15 and TRBJ2-3; 11 nucleotides align to TRBD2. Per the germline V gene, CDR1 is LNHNV and CDR2 is YYDKDF (reference sequence). Germline trimming cut 3 bases from V and 3 bases from J; bases unmatched to any gene: 2. The CDR3 is 15 amino acids. CDR3 nucleotide sequence: TGTGCCACCAGCAGTCGACTAGCGGGGACAGATACGCAGTATTTT. It translates to CATSSRLAGTDTQYF.

DNA of the CDR3: TGTGCCAGCAGCGCATCGCCCCGGACAAGCGATCAGCCCCAGCATTTT. This codes for CASSASPRTSDQPQHF. V is TRBV9 and J is TRBJ1-5, with a tentative D call TRBD1 (5 bases). The CDR3 spans 16 residues. Trimming took 3 bases from V and 5 from J, leaving 18 bases between them. Germline CDR1 reads SGDLS; CDR2 reads YYNGEE. Together with reference TRBV9 and TRBJ1-5, the CDR3 gives the full variable domain: DSGVTQTPKHLITATGQRVTLRCSPRSGDLSVYWYQQSLDQGLQFLIQYYNGEERAKGNILERFSAQQFPDLHSELNLSSLELGDSALYFCASSASPRTSDQPQHFGDGTRLSIL.

This chain connects TRBV14 to TRBJ2-3, with D perhaps TRBD2 (6 bases). CDR3 length: 15 amino acids. Per the germline V gene, CDR1 is SGHDN and CDR2 is FVKESK. V lost 9 bases and J lost 0, with 16 bases in between. This chain's CDR3 is CASSRLLASTDTQYF. CDR3 nucleotide sequence: TGTGCCAGTAGCAGGCTACTAGCTAGCACAGATACGCAGTATTTT.

Only a few counts were recorded for this clonotype. This may come from a read error, since a much larger clone is one base off. The rearrangement uses TRBV7-3 and TRBJ2-3, with 11 bases lining up with TRBD2. The V gene's germline CDR1 is SGHTA and CDR2 FQGTGA. The CDR3 covers 16 residues. The CDR3 is CASNLNSGGAGDTQYF. The CDR3 DNA reads as TGTGCCAGCAACTTAAATAGCGGGGGGGCCGGGGATACGCAGTATTTT.

This clonotype was seen only once. The chain combines TRBV6-5 with TRBJ1-5, with a possible D match to TRBD1 (5 bases). This CDR3 has 18 amino acids. Germline CDR1 MNHEY, CDR2 SVGAGI. Trimming removed 0 bases from V and 0 bases from J, with 15 bases in between. CDR3 nucleotide sequence: TGTGCCAGCAGTTACTCGGCCAGGGAGTATTATAGCAATCAGCCCCAGCATTTT. Translation: CASSYSAREYYSNQPQHF.

Points on this clonotype: Given a much more abundant clone one base away, this may be a read error. This chain uses TRBV25-1 with TRBJ2-5; perhaps D is TRBD1 or TRBD2 (5 bases each). The CDR3 is 13 amino acids. Germline loops: CDR1 MGHDK, CDR2 SYGVNS. Deletions cut 6 bases from V and 3 bases from J, with 11 bases between. This CDR3 reads CASREDTEETQYF. The DNA for the CDR3 is TGTGCCAGCAGGGAGGACACCGAAGAGACCCAGTACTTC. Based on the CDR3 plus reference TRBV25-1 and TRBJ2-5, the full variable domain is EADIYQTPRYLVIGTGKKITLECSQTMGHDKMYWYQQDPGMELHLIHYSYGVNSTEKGDLSSESTVSRIRTEHFPLTLESARPSHTSQYLCASREDTEETQYFGPGTRLLVL.

The rearrangement joins TRBV5-4 to TRBJ2-1; 8 bases line up with TRBD2. This CDR3 has 15 amino acids. The junction had 5 bases not matched to a gene; V was cut back by 3 bases and J by 3 bases. CDR1 and CDR2 from the germline V gene are SGHNT and YYREEE (reference sequence). The CDR3 sequence: CASSWGGLGYNEQFF. CDR3 nucleotide sequence: TGTGCCAGCAGCTGGGGGGGACTAGGCTACAATGAGCAGTTCTTC. The variable domain in full, with the rest retrieved from reference TRBV5-4 and TRBJ2-1, is ETGVTQSPTHLIKTRGQQVTLRCSSQSGHNTVSWYQQALGQGPQFIFQYYREEENGRGNFPPRFSGLQFPNYSSELNVNALELDDSALYLCASSWGGLGYNEQFFGPGTRLTVL.

This chain joins TRBV27 and TRBJ2-7, with 8 positions matching TRBD1. Germline CDR1 MNHEY, CDR2 SMNVEV (reference sequence). This CDR3 comprises 14 residues. Losses at the gene ends were 8 bases for V and 2 bases for J; bases not matched to a gene: 8. The DNA for the CDR3 is TGTGCCAGCTGGGGACAGGATTCCGCCTACGAGCAGTACTTC. It translates to CASWGQDSAYEQYF.

The chain recombines TRBV7-2 with TRBJ2-1; 10 bases line up with TRBD2. CDR1 SGHTA and CDR2 FQGNSA come from the germline V gene. V lost 1 base to trimming and J lost 8 bases; unmatched junction nucleotides: 8. The CDR3 is made up of 16 amino acids. The CDR3 region is CASSLGRAGGQDEQFF. The CDR3 bases are TGTGCCAGCAGCTTAGGACGAGCGGGGGGGCAGGATGAGCAGTTCTTC.

In this sample, this clonotype turned up many times. This chain joins TRBV10-3 and TRBJ2-5, with 8 bases lining up with TRBD1. The better agreement between TRBJ2-7 and the DNA end casts doubt on the J call. Germline loops: CDR1 ENHRY, CDR2 SYGVKD. This CDR3 has 13 residues. CDR3 sequence reads: CAIRGTGYNEQYF. CDR3 coding DNA: TGTGCCATCAGGGGGACAGGTTACAACGAGCAGTACTTC.

This clonotype was picked up a small number of times. The chain joins TRBV6-4 to TRBJ1-5; D gene uncertain. This CDR3 region has 14 residues. The germline gives CDR1 MRHNA, CDR2 SNTAGT. V was clipped by 7 bases and J by 0 bases, with 10 bases between them. The CDR3 DNA follows: TGTGCCAGCACTAACACCCCTAGCAATCAGCCCCAGCATTTT. This translates into CASTNTPSNQPQHF.

The rearrangement uses TRBV19 and TRBJ2-3, with D perhaps given as TRBD1 or TRBD2 (6 bases each). Germline CDR1 is LNHDA and CDR2 is SQIVND (reference sequence). This CDR3 contains 16 residues. Trimming shortened V by 6 bases and J by 0 bases, and 16 bases separated the two germline ends. CDR3: CASRSPGGRSTDTQYF. The CDR3 nucleotides are TGTGCCAGTAGAAGCCCCGGGGGCCGTAGCACAGATACGCAGTATTTT.

The table lists this clonotype with many counts. CDR3 sequence: CASSRRERNEKLFF. Written as DNA, the CDR3 is TGCGCCAGCAGCCGCCGGGAAAGGAATGAAAAACTGTTTTTT. The chain employs TRBV4-3 and TRBJ1-4; no firm D call. Germline CDR1 LGHNA, CDR2 YSLEER. V lost 4 bases and J lost 5, with 11 bases in between. The CDR3 spans 14 residues.

This clonotype was recorded at least ten times. V gene TRBV20-1 combines with J gene TRBJ2-3; 9 bases match TRBD2. The germline V gene has CDR1 DFQATT and CDR2 SNEGSKA (reference sequence). Losses at the gene ends were 6 bases for V and 1 base for J; bases not matched to a gene: 11. The CDR3 is 16 residues long. The CDR3 coding sequence is TGCAGTGCCCTACCTTTGGCGGGGGGGGGCACAGATACGCAGTATTTT. It yields the protein CSALPLAGGGTDTQYF.

The chain is built from TRBV4-1 and TRBJ2-5; a possible D gene is TRBD2 (5 bases). This CDR3 region has 18 residues. Germline CDR1 and CDR2: MGHRA and YSYEKL. Between the trimmed V and J ends, which lost 3 bases and 2 bases, there was a span of 22 bases. The CDR3 protein is CASSHPNPGSAIQETQYF. The CDR3 bases are TGCGCCAGCAGCCACCCAAATCCGGGGTCAGCCATTCAAGAGACCCAGTACTTC.

The rearrangement uses TRBV12-5 and TRBJ2-7; 9 bases map to TRBD2. Germline CDR1 LGHNT, CDR2 FRNRAP. CDR3 length equals 17 residues. V gave up 0 bases and J gave up 7 bases; unmatched junction bases: 13. CDR3 loop: CASGLVLRAGGPLEQYF. The CDR3 coding sequence is TGTGCTAGTGGTTTGGTACTTAGGGCGGGGGGGCCGCTTGAGCAGTACTTC.

There are many counts of this clonotype. The V and J genes are TRBV4-2 and TRBJ2-7; D is perhaps TRBD2 (6 bases). In germline, CDR1 is LGHNA, CDR2 YNFKEQ. Trimming took off 1 base at V and 0 bases at J, with 10 bases between the two ends. The CDR3 has 15 residues. The CDR3: CASSQGAGNSYEQYF. The CDR3 DNA is TGTGCCAGCAGCCAAGGGGCGGGGAACTCCTACGAGCAGTACTTC.

This clonotype came up a few times. This may be a read error, as it is one base from a much larger clone. The J gene is TRBJ2-5, the V gene TRBV5-1; the D gene could be TRBD1 or TRBD2 (6 bases each). The CDR3 loop spans 14 amino acids. Trimming shortened V by 7 bases and J by 11 bases, and 24 bases separated the two germline ends. From germline, CDR1 is SGHRS and CDR2 YFSETQ. The CDR3, as DNA: TGCGCCAGCCGCTCGGGGGACATGGGAAATGAGCAGTACTTC. As protein: CASRSGDMGNEQYF.

The chain's CDR3 is CASSHDNPADTQYF. The CDR3 DNA is TGTGCCAGCAGCCACGACAACCCCGCAGATACGCAGTATTTT. The chain couples TRBV7-2 to TRBJ2-3; D is uncertain. The CDR3 runs 14 residues. V was pared by 5 bases and J by 4 bases, with 13 bases between. The germline CDR1 and CDR2 sequences are SGHTA and FQGNSA.

This clonotype was counted a few times. V usage is TRBV14 and J usage is TRBJ1-5, with D perhaps TRBD1 (5 bases). The CDR3 spans 13 residues. The V end was cut by 4 bases, the J end by 9 bases, with 13 bases between. Germline CDR1 is SGHDN and CDR2 is FVKESK. CDR3 sequence reads: CASSPRIGAPQHF. CDR3 sequence (DNA): TGTGCCAGCAGCCCTCGTATAGGGGCGCCCCAGCATTTT.

The V call is TRBV7-2, the J call TRBJ2-2; D gene unclear. The V gene lost 0 bases and the J gene lost 7 bases, with 6 bases spanning the gap. Germline loops: CDR1 SGHTA, CDR2 FQGNSA. This CDR3 comprises 13 residues. CDR3 nucleotide sequence: TGTGCCAGCAGCTTAGCGGTGGTCGGGGAGCTGTTTTTT. This codes for CASSLAVVGELFF.

Ten or more counts support this clonotype. The chain recombines TRBV7-6 with TRBJ2-4; 7 bases agree with TRBD2. Per germline, CDR1 SGHVS and CDR2 FNYEAQ. The V and J ends lost 2 bases and 9 bases, in that order; junction bases with no gene match: 1. The CDR3 runs to 12 residues. CDR3 sequence reads: CASSLTGGIQYF. The CDR3, as DNA: TGTGCCAGCAGCTTAACGGGAGGCATTCAGTACTTC.

This clonotype was seen repeatedly, ten times or more. A read error may explain this, as a much larger clone is one base away. The rearrangement uses TRBV3-1 and TRBJ2-7, with D perhaps TRBD1 (5 bases). Trimming stripped 5 bases from V and 3 bases from J, with 14 bases between. CDR3 length: 14 amino acids. Germline CDR1 is LGHDT and CDR2 is YNNKEL (reference sequence). The CDR3 protein is CASSARQNRYEQYF. CDR3 bases: TGTGCCAGCAGCGCCCGACAGAATCGCTACGAGCAGTACTTC.

This clonotype was recorded a few times. The chain is built from TRBV28 and TRBJ1-1, with TRBD1 matching 7 bases. The V segment lost 8 bases and the J segment 1 base; nucleotides outside the gene matches: 13. The CDR3 has 16 amino acids. Germline CDR1 MDHEN, CDR2 SYDVKM. The CDR3 region is CASDEKQGKGNTEAFF. CDR3 bases: TGTGCCAGCGATGAGAAACAGGGGAAGGGGAACACTGAAGCTTTCTTT.

V is TRBV7-2 and J is TRBJ1-2; 11 bases fit TRBD1. The CDR3 consists of 16 residues. Germline assignment: CDR1 SGHTA and CDR2 FQGNSA. V was pared by 5 bases and J by 7 bases, with 12 bases of the junction left unmatched. The CDR3 protein is CASSLQNRGQGGGYTF. The CDR3 region has the DNA TGTGCCAGCAGCCTCCAAAATCGGGGACAGGGGGGTGGCTACACCTTC. Supplemented by reference TRBV7-2 and TRBJ1-2, the full variable domain reads GAGVSQSPSNKVTEKGKDVELRCDPISGHTALYWYRQSLGQGLEFLIYFQGNSAPDKSGLPSDRFSAERTGGSVSTLTIQRTQQEDSAVYLCASSLQNRGQGGGYTFGSGTRLTVV.

The chain combines TRBV6-2 or TRBV6-3 with TRBJ2-2; maybe TRBD1 (5 bases). Trimming stripped 6 bases from V and 1 base from J, with 9 bases between. This CDR3 spans 14 amino acids. Germline CDR1 reads MNHEY; CDR2 reads SVGEGT. For the CDR3, the DNA is TGTGCCAGCAGACCCACAGGGAACACCGGGGAGCTGTTTTTT. Amino acids: CASRPTGNTGELFF.

In this sample, this clonotype turned up many times. This chain connects TRBV14 to TRBJ1-1; D uncertain. The CDR3 loop spans 11 amino acids. The V gene lost 1 base and the J gene lost 8 bases, with 5 bases spanning the gap. Germline CDR1 is SGHDN and CDR2 is FVKESK. The CDR3 nucleotides read TGTGCCAGCAGCCAAGCCATGGAAGCTTTCTTT. Protein: CASSQAMEAFF. The complete variable domain, with remaining parts taken from reference TRBV14 and TRBJ1-1, reads EAGVTQFPSHSVIEKGQTVTLRCDPISGHDNLYWYRRVMGKEIKFLLHFVKESKQDESGMPNNRFLAERTGGTYSTLKVQPAELEDSGVYFCASSQAMEAFFGQGTRLTVV.

This rearrangement joins TRBV29-1 to TRBJ1-1, with D possibly being TRBD1 (6 bases). This CDR3 is 13 amino acids long. Germline-derived CDR1 and CDR2 are SQVTM and ANQGSEA. Trimming shortened V by 2 bases and J by 5 bases, and 12 bases separated the two germline ends. This CDR3 is CSVEKGERTEAFF. The DNA of the CDR3 is TGCAGCGTTGAAAAGGGGGAGAGGACTGAAGCTTTCTTT.

This clonotype was counted a few times. The J gene is TRBJ1-5, the V gene TRBV20-1, with 7 bases matching TRBD1. The CDR3 totals 15 residues. The germline V gene has CDR1 DFQATT and CDR2 SNEGSKA (reference sequence). V was clipped by 4 bases and J by 6 bases; unmatched bases: 12. This CDR3 reads CSAIHRGVSSQPQHF. The DNA for the CDR3 is TGCAGTGCTATTCACAGGGGAGTTAGTAGTCAGCCCCAGCATTTT.